The clone carrying this T cell receptor beta chain was seen a few times. Its target is not known. PCR was performed using 60 Vbeta and 13 Jbeta primers. Libraries were prepared by immunoSEQ multiplex PCR; TCRdb keeps only in-frame clonotypes and omits some of them. The profile covers 150,000 or so clones, with approximately 80% appearing a single time and less than 3% taken by the ten largest. Trimming removed 2 bases from V and 9 bases from J; junction bases left unmatched: 6. There are 14 residues in the CDR3. Germline CDR1 reads LNHDA; CDR2 reads SQIVND (reference sequence). These data originate in a study of cytomegalovirus exposure and HLA in healthy donors. Study-wide results and caveats: It was reportedly the case that the classifier diagnosed cytomegalovirus status with high specificity and sensitivity.

The specimen was PBMCs. The TCR was taken from a man aged 45-65 years in good health and CMV-seronegative. V and J are TRBV19 and TRBJ2-1; 8 positions match TRBD2. The CDR3 region has the DNA TGTGCCAGTAGTATACAGACTAGCGCGGTTGAGCAGTTCTTC. This translates into CASSIQTSAVEQFF.